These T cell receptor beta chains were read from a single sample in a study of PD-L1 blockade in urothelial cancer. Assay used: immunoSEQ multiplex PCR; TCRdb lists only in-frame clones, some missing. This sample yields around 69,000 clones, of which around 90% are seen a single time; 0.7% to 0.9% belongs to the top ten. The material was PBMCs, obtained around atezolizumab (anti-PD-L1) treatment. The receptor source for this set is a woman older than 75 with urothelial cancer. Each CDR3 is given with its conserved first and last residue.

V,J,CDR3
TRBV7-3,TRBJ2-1,CASRTSGNNEQFF
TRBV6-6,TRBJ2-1,CASTSEWRSSYNEQFF
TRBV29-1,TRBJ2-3,CSAGQTGTDTQYF
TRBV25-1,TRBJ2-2,CASHGQGIVGELFF
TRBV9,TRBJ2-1,CASSVAGGNNEQFF
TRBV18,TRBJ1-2,CASSPQQGGYGYTF
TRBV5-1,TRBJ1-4,CASSLANQANEKLFF
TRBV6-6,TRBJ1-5,CASRQGRGQPQHF
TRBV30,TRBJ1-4,CAWSGSGQENEKLFF
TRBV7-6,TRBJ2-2,CASSPGQTNTGELFF
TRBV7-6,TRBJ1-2,CASSSGQGPNYGYTF
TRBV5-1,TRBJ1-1,CASSPGDRGLTEAFF
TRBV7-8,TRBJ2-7,CASSLVVSGQGLGTYEQYF
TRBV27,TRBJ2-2,CATRDLIGELFF
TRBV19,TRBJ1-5,CASRRTASNQPQHF
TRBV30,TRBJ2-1,CAWARDRVSYNEQFF
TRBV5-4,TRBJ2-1,CASSPEGSRSYNEQFF
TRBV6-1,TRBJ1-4,CASRNTGGLSEKLFF
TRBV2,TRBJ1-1,CASSEAWSEAFF
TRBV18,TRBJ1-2,CASSPGSGTNYGYTF
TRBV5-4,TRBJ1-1,CASSLDRTRAFF
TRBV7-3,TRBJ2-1,CASSLNPGTGEQFF
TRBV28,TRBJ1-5,CASSPGVAQHF
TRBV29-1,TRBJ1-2,CSVEDRAGKGWGYTF
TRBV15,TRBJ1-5,CATSRDLGGTANNQPQHF
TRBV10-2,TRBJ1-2,CASSEYSTTHYGYTF
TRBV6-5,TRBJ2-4,CASSGGENIQYF
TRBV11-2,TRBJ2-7,CASSFAGGQYF
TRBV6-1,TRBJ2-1,CASSAGDRVYNEQFF
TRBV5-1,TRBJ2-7,CASSLGQGGDEQYF
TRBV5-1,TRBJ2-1,CASSPTGGEVYEQFF
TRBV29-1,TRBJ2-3,CSITSDRSVGTQYF
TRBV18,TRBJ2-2,CASFPGMDTGELFF
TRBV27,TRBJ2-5,CASSPDRGNRETQYF
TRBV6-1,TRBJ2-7,CASSGLQGNEQYF
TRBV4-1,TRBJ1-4,CASSQEDRGEGHEKLFF
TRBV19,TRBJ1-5,CASSYREGNQPQHF
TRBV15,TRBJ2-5,CATSRGRARETQYF
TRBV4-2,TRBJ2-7,CASSQASQVTYEQYF
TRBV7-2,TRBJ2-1,CASSLYNRNNEQFF
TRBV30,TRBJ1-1,CAWSSGFGDTEAFF
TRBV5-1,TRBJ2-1,CASSWTGGHQSDNEQFF
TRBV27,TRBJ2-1,CASMGLSYNEQFF
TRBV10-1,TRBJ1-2,CASSEIRDYGYTF
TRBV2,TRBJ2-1,CASSEASGREQFF
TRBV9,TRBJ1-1,CASSVATGSYEAFF
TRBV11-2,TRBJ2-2,CASSAQLSAGELFF
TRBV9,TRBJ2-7,CASSVASGPSYEQYF
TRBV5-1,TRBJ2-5,CASSIQGRETQYF
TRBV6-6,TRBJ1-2,CASSYSQGNYGYTF
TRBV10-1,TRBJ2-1,CASSEMLSGVGYEQFF
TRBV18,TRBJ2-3,CASSPPVAGAVTDTQYF
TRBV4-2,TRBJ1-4,CASSQEGRGLNEKLFF
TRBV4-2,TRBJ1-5,CASSQADRGSNQPQHF
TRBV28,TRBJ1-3,CASSAGSAGNTIYF
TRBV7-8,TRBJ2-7,CASSLAGTPNEQYF
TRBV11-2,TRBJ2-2,CASSPLVAGELFF
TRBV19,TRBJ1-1,CASSIRTAEAFF
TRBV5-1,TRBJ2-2,CASSQLAGGPAGELFF